This T cell receptor (beta chain) derives from a study of T-cell memory formation after mild COVID-19. CDR3 length: 14 amino acids. CDR1 DFQATT and CDR2 SNEGSKA come from the germline V gene (reference sequence). V lost 7 bases to trimming and J lost 2 bases, with 17 bases between them. About this clonotype: Its antigen remains unknown.

After 5'RACE with constant-segment primers, TCR alpha and TCR beta cDNA libraries carrying sample barcodes and UMIs were obtained. TCRdb ran MiXCR on the 5' RACE reads and lists one entry per CDR3 protein. The data show roughly 510,000 distinct CDR3 sequences, 17% seen once. Overall study findings and caveats: Contracting clones localized mainly to CM and EM when CD4+ and mainly to EMRA when CD8+. Pre-infection memory showed some responding clones, and this suggested that cross-reactive memory joined.

The rearrangement links TRBV20-1 to TRBJ2-5; TRBD1 is a possible D gene (6 bases). The sequenced material came from PBMCs or a T cell subset sorted from them (not recorded which). This TCR was sampled from an adult woman who had mild COVID-19 (a few samples of this study predate the infection). Cell type and time point are not known. The CDR3, as DNA: TGCAGTGTAACACAGGGTAACCCTCAAGAGACCCAGTACTTC. This gives the protein CSVTQGNPQETQYF.